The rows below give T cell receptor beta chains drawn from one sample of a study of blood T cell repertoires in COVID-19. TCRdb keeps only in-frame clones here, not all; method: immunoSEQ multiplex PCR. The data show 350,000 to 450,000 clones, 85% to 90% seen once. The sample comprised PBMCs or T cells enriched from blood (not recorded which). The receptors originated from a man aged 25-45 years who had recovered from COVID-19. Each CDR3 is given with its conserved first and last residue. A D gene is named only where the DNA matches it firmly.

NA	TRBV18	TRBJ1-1	TGTGCCAGCCTACTGAGTGAAGCCATGAACACTGAAGCTTTCTTT	CASLLSEAMNTEAFF
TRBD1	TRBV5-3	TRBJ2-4	TGTGCCAGAAGCCCGGGACAGCCCAACCTAGCCAAAAACATTCAGTACTTC	CARSPGQPNLAKNIQYF
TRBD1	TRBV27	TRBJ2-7	TGTGCCAGCAGTTTATTGGGACAGGGTGATTACGAGCAGTACTTC	CASSLLGQGDYEQYF
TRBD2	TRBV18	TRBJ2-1	TGTGCCAGCTCACTAGTAGCGGGAGGGTCCGAGCAGTTCTTC	CASSLVAGGSEQFF
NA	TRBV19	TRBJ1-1	TGTGCCAGTAGTATAGCGGTAGGAGGGACTGAAGCTTTCTTT	CASSIAVGGTEAFF
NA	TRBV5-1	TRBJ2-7	TGCGCCAGCAGCTTGGCCCTGGCTAGTACTCTCTACGAGCAGTACTTC	CASSLALASTLYEQYF
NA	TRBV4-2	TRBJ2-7	TGTGCCAGCAGCCAAGATTTGGGGCCCTACGAGCAGTACTTC	CASSQDLGPYEQYF
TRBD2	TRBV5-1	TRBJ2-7	TGCGCCAGCAGCCTGACCGGAGGGACTAGCAGATACTCCTACGAGCAGTACTTC	CASSLTGGTSRYSYEQYF
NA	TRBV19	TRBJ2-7	TGTGCCAGTAGTATAGACGCAGGGCTCATTAAACCCTACGAGCAGTACTTC	CASSIDAGLIKPYEQYF
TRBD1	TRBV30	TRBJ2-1	TGTGCCTGGGCTGATTACAGGGGAGAGCAGTTCTTC	CAWADYRGEQFF
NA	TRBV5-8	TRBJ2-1	TGTGCCAGCAGCTTGGGTCAGATACACAATGAGCAGTTCTTC	CASSLGQIHNEQFF
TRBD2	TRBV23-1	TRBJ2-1	TGCGCCAGCAGTCCCGGACTAGCGGGCTCCTACAATGAGCAGTTCTTC	CASSPGLAGSYNEQFF